This record concerns one TCR beta chain sequence. The target antigen is unknown. This sample is part of a study of cytomegalovirus exposure and HLA in healthy donors. Study-wide context: Out of 150 million to 200 million T cells, an earlier analysis found about 120 million unique TCR beta sequences in total.

The PCR used 60 Vbeta and 13 Jbeta primers. Sequencing used immunoSEQ multiplex PCR; TCRdb keeps in-frame clones, though not all of them. The top ten clones hold about 2.1% of a sample with 150,000 to 200,000 clones, roughly four fifths of them seen once. Study-wide points: Cytomegalovirus association was listed for 164 TCR beta chains. Several of the most significant clusters were apparently associated with common viral pathogens in a later analysis. When a later analysis was performed, an Asian-associated ancestry cluster reportedly had fewer N-insertions than the approximately 680-donor mean.

Deletions cut 4 bases from V and 3 bases from J, with 10 bases between. Per germline, CDR1 SGHNT and CDR2 YYREEE (reference sequence). The CDR3 runs to 13 residues. This rearrangement joins TRBV5-4 to TRBJ1-1; D possibly corresponds to TRBD1 (5 bases). The sequencing sample was made of PBMCs. The TCR comes from a woman in her 30s in good health and CMV-seropositive. The CDR3, as DNA: TGTGCCAGCAGCCCGGACACTTACACTGAAGCTTTCTTT. This codes for CASSPDTYTEAFF.